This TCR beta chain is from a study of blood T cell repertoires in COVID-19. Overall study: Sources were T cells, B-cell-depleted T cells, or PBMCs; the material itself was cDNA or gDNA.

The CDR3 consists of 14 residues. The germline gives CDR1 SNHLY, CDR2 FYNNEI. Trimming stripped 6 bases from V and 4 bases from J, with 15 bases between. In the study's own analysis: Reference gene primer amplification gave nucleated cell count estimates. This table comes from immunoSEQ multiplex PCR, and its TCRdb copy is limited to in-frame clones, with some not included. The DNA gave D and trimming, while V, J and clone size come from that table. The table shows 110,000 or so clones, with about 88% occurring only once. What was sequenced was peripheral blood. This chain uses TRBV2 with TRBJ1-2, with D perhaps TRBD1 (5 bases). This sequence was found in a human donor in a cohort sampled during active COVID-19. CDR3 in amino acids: CASRESREGYGYTF. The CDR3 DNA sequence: TGTGCCAGCAGGGAATCCAGGGAGGGCTATGGCTACACCTTC.